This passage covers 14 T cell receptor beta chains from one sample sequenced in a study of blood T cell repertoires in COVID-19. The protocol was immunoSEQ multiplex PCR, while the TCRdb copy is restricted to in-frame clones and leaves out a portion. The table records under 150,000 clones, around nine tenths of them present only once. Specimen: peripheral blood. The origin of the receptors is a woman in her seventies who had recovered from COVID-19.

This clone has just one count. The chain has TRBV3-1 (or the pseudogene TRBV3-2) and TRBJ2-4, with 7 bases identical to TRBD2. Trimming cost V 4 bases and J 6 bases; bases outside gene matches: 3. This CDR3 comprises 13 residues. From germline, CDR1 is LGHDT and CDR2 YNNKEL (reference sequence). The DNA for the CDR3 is TGTGCCAGCAGCCCCTCTAGCGGAAACATTCAGTACTTC. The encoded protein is CASSPSSGNIQYF.

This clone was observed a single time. CDR3 bases: TGTGCCAGCCGATTACTAGCGGACTACAATGAGCAGTTCTTC. Translating gives CASRLLADYNEQFF. This chain uses TRBV6-5 with TRBJ2-1; 8 bases fit TRBD2. CDR1 MNHEY and CDR2 SVGAGI come from the germline V gene. J lost 3 bases, V lost 8 bases, and 6 bases had no gene match. CDR3 size: 14 residues.

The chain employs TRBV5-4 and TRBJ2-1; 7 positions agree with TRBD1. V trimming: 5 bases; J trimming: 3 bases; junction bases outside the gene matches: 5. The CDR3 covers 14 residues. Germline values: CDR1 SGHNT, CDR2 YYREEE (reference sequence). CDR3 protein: CASSRGTVYNEQFF. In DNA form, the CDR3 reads TGTGCCAGCAGTAGAGGGACAGTCTACAATGAGCAGTTCTTC.

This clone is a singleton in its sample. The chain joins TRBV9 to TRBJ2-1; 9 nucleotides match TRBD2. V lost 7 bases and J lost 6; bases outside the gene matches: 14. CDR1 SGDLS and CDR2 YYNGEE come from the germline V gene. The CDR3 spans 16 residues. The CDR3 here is CASAYWAGGQGNEQFF. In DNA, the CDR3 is TGTGCCAGCGCCTACTGGGCGGGGGGGCAGGGCAATGAGCAGTTCTTC.

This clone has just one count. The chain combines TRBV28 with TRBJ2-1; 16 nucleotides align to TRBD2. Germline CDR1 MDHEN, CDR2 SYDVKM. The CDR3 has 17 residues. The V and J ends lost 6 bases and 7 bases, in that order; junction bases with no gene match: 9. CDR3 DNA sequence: TGTGCCAGCAGAGGGACTAGCGGGAGGGCCGGTGTTAATGAGCAGTTCTTC. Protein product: CASRGTSGRAGVNEQFF.

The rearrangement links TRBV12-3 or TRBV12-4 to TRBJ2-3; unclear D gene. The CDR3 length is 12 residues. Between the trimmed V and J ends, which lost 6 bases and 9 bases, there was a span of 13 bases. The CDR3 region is CASREYRGTQYF. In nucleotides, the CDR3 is TGTGCCAGCAGAGAATATCGCGGAACGCAGTATTTT.

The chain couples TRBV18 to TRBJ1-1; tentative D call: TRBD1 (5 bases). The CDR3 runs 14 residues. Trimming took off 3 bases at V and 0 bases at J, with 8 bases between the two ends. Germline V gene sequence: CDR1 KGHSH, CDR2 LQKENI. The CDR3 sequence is CASSPGRVNTEAFF. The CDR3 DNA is TGTGCCAGCTCACCGGGCAGGGTGAACACTGAAGCTTTCTTT.

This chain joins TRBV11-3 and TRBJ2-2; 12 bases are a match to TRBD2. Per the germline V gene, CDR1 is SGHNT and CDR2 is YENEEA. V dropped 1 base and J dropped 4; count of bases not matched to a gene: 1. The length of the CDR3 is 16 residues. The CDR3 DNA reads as TGTGCCAGCAGCTTAGGACTAGCGGGAGTCACCGGGGAGCTGTTTTTT. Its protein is CASSLGLAGVTGELFF.

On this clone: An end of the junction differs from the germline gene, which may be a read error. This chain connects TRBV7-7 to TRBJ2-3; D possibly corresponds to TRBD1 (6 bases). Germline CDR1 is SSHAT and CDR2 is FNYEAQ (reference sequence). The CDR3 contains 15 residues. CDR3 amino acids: CASSRGPWGTDTQYF. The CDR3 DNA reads TGTGCTAGCAGCAGGGGCCCTTGGGGCACAGATACGCAGTATTTT.

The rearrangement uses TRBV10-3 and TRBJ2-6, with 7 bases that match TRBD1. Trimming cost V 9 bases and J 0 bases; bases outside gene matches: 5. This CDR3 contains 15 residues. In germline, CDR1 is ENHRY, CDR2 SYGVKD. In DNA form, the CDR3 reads TGTGCCATTACAGGGGACAGCTCTGGGGCCAACGTCCTGACTTTC. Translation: CAITGDSSGANVLTF.

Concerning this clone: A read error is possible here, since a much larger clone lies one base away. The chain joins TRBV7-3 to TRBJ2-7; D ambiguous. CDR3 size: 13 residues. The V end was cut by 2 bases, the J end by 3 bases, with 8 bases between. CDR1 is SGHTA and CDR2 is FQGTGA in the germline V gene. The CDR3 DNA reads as TGTGCCAGCAGCTTAGGGCAGGACTACGAGCAGTACTTC. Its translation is CASSLGQDYEQYF.

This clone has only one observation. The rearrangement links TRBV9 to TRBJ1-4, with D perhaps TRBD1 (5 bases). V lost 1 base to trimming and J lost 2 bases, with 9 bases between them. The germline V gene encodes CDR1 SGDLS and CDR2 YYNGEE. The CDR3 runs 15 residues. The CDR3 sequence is CASSVMGTTNEKLFF. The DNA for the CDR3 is TGTGCCAGCAGCGTAATGGGGACTACTAATGAAAAACTGTTTTTT.

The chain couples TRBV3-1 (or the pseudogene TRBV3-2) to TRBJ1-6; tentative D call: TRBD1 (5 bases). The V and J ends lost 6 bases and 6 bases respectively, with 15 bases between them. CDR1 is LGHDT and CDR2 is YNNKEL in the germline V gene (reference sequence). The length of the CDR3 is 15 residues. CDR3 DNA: TGTGCCAGCAGTTTTGTCCTAGGGGTTAATTCACCCCTCCACTTT. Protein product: CASSFVLGVNSPLHF.

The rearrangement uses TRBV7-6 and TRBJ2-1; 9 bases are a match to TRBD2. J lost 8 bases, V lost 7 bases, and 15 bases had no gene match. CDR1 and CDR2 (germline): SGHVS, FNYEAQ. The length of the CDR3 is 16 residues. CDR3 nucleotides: TGTGCCAGCACCTCGCTCGGTAGCGGGAGAGTCGATGAGCAGTTCTTC. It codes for CASTSLGSGRVDEQFF.